A single sample is the source of the 23 T cell receptor beta chains below, sequenced in a study of Ad26.COV2.S vaccination and SARS-CoV-2 variants (dated by TCRdb to the early 2020s). The treatment or condition label here, explained by the study, means: some 19 received Ad26.COV2.S at low or high dose, single or two shots; roughly 5 received placebo; per-sample allocation not given. Repertoires of vaccine and placebo recipients were sequenced from samples taken on day 63 after the first injection. Preparation of the library involved the immunoSEQ multiplex PCR assay. Held by TCRdb, this immuneACCESS table contains in-frame sequences only and omits some clones. Under half of the omission traces to an unresolved V gene where checked; the cause of the rest is unknown. The sample table records some 640,000 clones; about 90% of these occur just once. The ten top clones hold over 1.3% of the sample. Source: peripheral blood, taken in a trial of Ad26.COV2.S vaccine versus placebo. All receptors come from a person between 18 and 65 years old who received the Ad26.COV2.S COVID-19 vaccine or a placebo.

The genes are TRBV4-2 and TRBJ2-7; 7 bases align to TRBD2. The CDR3 is 16 residues long. Germline V gives CDR1 LGHNA, CDR2 YNFKEQ. J gave up 4 bases and V 2 bases, and 11 bases lay outside the gene matches. The CDR3 sequence is CASSQMYAGEKYEQYF. CDR3 coding DNA: TGTGCCAGCAGCCAAATGTACGCGGGAGAAAAGTACGAGCAGTACTTC.

This chain connects TRBV27 to TRBJ2-7, with 9 bases matching TRBD2. CDR3 length equals 15 residues. The ends lost 2 bases at V and 4 bases at J; junction bases unmatched: 6. Germline lookup yields CDR1 MNHEY and CDR2 SMNVEV (reference sequence). CDR3 residues: CASSLTAGGGYEQYF. In DNA, the CDR3 is TGTGCCAGCAGTTTAACAGCGGGGGGTGGTTACGAGCAGTACTTC.

This chain uses TRBV30 with TRBJ1-5; TRBD1 is a possible D gene (6 bases). V lost 3 bases and J lost 5, with 11 bases in between. This CDR3 is built from 13 residues. In germline, CDR1 is GTSNPN, CDR2 SVGIG (reference sequence). CDR3 sequence: CAWSLQGDQPQHF. The CDR3, as DNA: TGTGCCTGGAGCCTACAGGGAGATCAGCCCCAGCATTTT.

The chain carries TRBV2 and TRBJ2-5; D is possibly TRBD2 (6 bases). Looked up from germline, CDR1 is SNHLY and CDR2 is FYNNEI. The CDR3 extends over 15 amino acids. V was pared by 8 bases and J by 5 bases, with 21 bases between. For the CDR3, the DNA is TGTGCCAGCTCCCCGTTAACAACTAGCCGGGAGACCCAGTACTTC. This gives the protein CASSPLTTSRETQYF.

The genes are TRBV12-1 and TRBJ1-4; the table's D call of TRBD1 was not tested on the DNA. TRBV12-1 is a pseudogene. The CDR3 has 15 residues. The CDR3, as DNA: TGTGCCAGCAGCTTTGTCAGGGGTTATAATGAAAAACTGTTTTTT. Translating gives CASSFVRGYNEKLFF.

This chain connects TRBV12-3 or TRBV12-4 to TRBJ1-2; unclear D gene. This CDR3 region has 13 residues. V lost 2 bases and J 8 bases, leaving 12 bases between the germline ends. CDR3 amino acids: CASSLMGLVGYTF. Written as DNA, the CDR3 is TGTGCCAGCAGTTTAATGGGGTTGGTGGGCTACACCTTC.

This clone occurred a few times. The rearrangement links TRBV19 to TRBJ1-1, with 7 bases fitting TRBD1. The CDR3 is 14 amino acids. With 4 bases clipped from V and 4 bases from J, the junction kept 6 bases outside the gene matches. Germline V CDR1 and CDR2: LNHDA, SQIVND (reference sequence). The CDR3 here is CASSRQGTATEAFF. In DNA, the CDR3 is TGTGCCAGTAGTAGACAGGGAACCGCCACTGAAGCTTTCTTT.

J is TRBJ1-2 and V is TRBV7-8, with D possibly matching TRBD1 (5 bases). The CDR3 is 13 residues long. V was pared by 3 bases and J by 4 bases, with 9 bases between. The germline V gene encodes CDR1 SGHVS and CDR2 FQNEAQ. This CDR3 is CASSLGRGYGYTF. The CDR3 DNA follows: TGTGCCAGCAGCTTGGGTAGGGGCTATGGCTACACCTTC.

The chain couples TRBV9 to TRBJ1-1, with D perhaps TRBD1 (5 bases). V lost 4 bases and J 4 bases, leaving 17 bases between the germline ends. Germline V gene lookup returns CDR1 SGDLS and CDR2 YYNGEE. The CDR3 length is 15 residues. CDR3 in amino acids: CASSSRLSGTTEAFF. CDR3 nucleotides: TGTGCCAGCAGCTCCCGATTGAGTGGGACCACTGAAGCTTTCTTT. The whole variable domain, remainder taken from reference TRBV9 and TRBJ1-1, is DSGVTQTPKHLITATGQRVTLRCSPRSGDLSVYWYQQSLDQGLQFLIQYYNGEERAKGNILERFSAQQFPDLHSELNLSSLELGDSALYFCASSSRLSGTTEAFFGQGTRLTVV.

The sample holds one count of this clone. The chain couples TRBV19 to TRBJ1-5; 7 bases agree with TRBD1. Germline V gives CDR1 LNHDA, CDR2 SQIVND (reference sequence). The CDR3 totals 16 residues. The junction had 5 bases not matched to a gene; V was cut back by 2 bases and J by 1 base. In nucleotides, the CDR3 is TGTGCCAGTAGTATAACAGGGGTGGGAAGCAATCAGCCCCAGCATTTT. The encoded protein is CASSITGVGSNQPQHF.

The rearrangement uses TRBV27 and TRBJ2-3; TRBD1 matches at 9 bases. The CDR3 contains 15 residues. V gave up 5 bases and J gave up 3 bases; unmatched junction bases: 6. Germline V gene sequence: CDR1 MNHEY, CDR2 SMNVEV (reference sequence). The CDR3 nucleotides are TGTGCCAGCAGTGCGCGGGACAGGGAAACAGATACGCAGTATTTT. It is translated as CASSARDRETDTQYF.

V and J are TRBV20-1 and TRBJ2-7; tentatively, D is TRBD2 (5 bases). V was pared by 3 bases and J by 3 bases, with 9 bases between. The CDR3 totals 12 residues. From germline, CDR1 is DFQATT and CDR2 SNEGSKA (reference sequence). The CDR3, as DNA: TGCAGTGCTAGTCCCCGGGACTACGAGCAGTACTTC. This gives the protein CSASPRDYEQYF.

The chain joins TRBV6-5 to TRBJ2-5, with a tentative D call TRBD1 (6 bases). Germline V lookup: CDR1 MNHEY, CDR2 SVGAGI. V dropped 6 bases and J dropped 2 bases, with 10 bases sitting between them. CDR3 length equals 13 residues. The CDR3 region is CASRNGQQETQYF. As DNA, the CDR3 is TGTGCCAGCAGAAACGGACAGCAAGAGACCCAGTACTTC.

This chain connects TRBV5-1 to TRBJ2-7; a weak D match, TRBD1 (5 bases). Trimming pared 4 bases from V and 5 bases from J, leaving 13 bases between. The CDR3 contains 13 residues. Germline V gives CDR1 SGHRS, CDR2 YFSETQ. Here the CDR3 DNA reads TGCGCCAGCAGCCAAACCAGGGAAGACGAGCAGTACTTC. It translates to CASSQTREDEQYF.

This clone is a singleton in its sample. This chain connects TRBV4-3 to TRBJ2-1; TRBD2 is a possible D gene (6 bases). Germline V gives CDR1 LGHNA, CDR2 YSLEER. The CDR3 loop spans 16 amino acids. Trimming stripped 0 bases from V and 6 bases from J, with 15 bases between. CDR3 nucleotide sequence: TGCGCCAGCAGCCAAGAAGGGCTAGTGGGGGGCAATGAGCAGTTCTTC. It encodes CASSQEGLVGGNEQFF.

The chain employs TRBV6-5 and TRBJ1-1; D gene ambiguous. This CDR3 contains 15 residues. Germline values: CDR1 MNHEY, CDR2 SVGAGI. The V gene lost 0 bases and the J gene lost 5 bases, with 13 bases spanning the gap. The CDR3, as DNA: TGTGCCAGCAGTTACTCGTTGGAAAAAAAAACTGAAGCTTTCTTT. Translating gives CASSYSLEKKTEAFF.

The chain couples TRBV6-2 or TRBV6-3 to TRBJ2-2, with a possible D match to TRBD2 (5 bases). Trimming cost V 2 bases and J 1 base, with 11 bases left between them. There are 16 residues in the CDR3. Germline-derived CDR1 and CDR2 are MNHEY and SVGEGT. DNA for the CDR3: TGTGCCAGCAGTTACGCGGGTAGCGTGAACACCGGGGAGCTGTTTTTT. Translation: CASSYAGSVNTGELFF.

V is TRBV6-2 or TRBV6-3 and J is TRBJ1-5; 11 bases map to TRBD1. Germline CDR1 and CDR2: MNHEY and SVGEGT. The CDR3 runs 15 residues. V was pared by 4 bases and J by 5 bases, with 4 bases of the junction left unmatched. In DNA form, the CDR3 reads TGTGCCAGCAGTTCTTGGGGACAGGGGGATCAGCCCCAGCATTTT. Amino acid sequence: CASSSWGQGDQPQHF.

This clone was observed a single time. This chain joins TRBV7-6 and TRBJ2-3; no reliable D call. CDR3 length: 15 residues. CDR1 and CDR2 from the germline V gene are SGHVS and FNYEAQ. The V gene lost 1 base and the J gene lost 2 bases, with 10 bases spanning the gap. DNA for the CDR3: TGTGCCAGCAGCTTAGGGTTGCGCTACACAGATACGCAGTATTTT. Its protein product is CASSLGLRYTDTQYF.

With respect to this clone: Other DNA sequences in the sample encode the same CDR3. This chain joins TRBV5-6 and TRBJ2-7, with 8 bases that match TRBD1. The CDR3 length is 14 residues. Trimming took 0 bases from V and 4 from J; bases not matched to a gene: 3. Germline V gene sequence: CDR1 SGHDT, CDR2 YYEEEE. The CDR3 DNA follows: TGTGCCAGCAGCTTGGCAGGGGGCCCGTACGAGCAGTACTTC. Amino acids: CASSLAGGPYEQYF.

The genes are TRBV27 and TRBJ1-4, with D tentatively TRBD1 (5 bases). The germline V gene encodes CDR1 MNHEY and CDR2 SMNVEV (reference sequence). The CDR3 has 15 amino acids. With 2 bases removed from V and 3 bases from J, the gap between germline ends came to 10 bases. The CDR3 sequence: CASSLQGKANEKLFF. The DNA of the CDR3 is TGTGCCAGCAGTTTACAGGGAAAAGCTAATGAAAAACTGTTTTTT.

The chain recombines TRBV9 with TRBJ1-1, with D possibly being TRBD1 (5 bases). V was pared by 2 bases and J by 6 bases, with 11 bases between. This CDR3 spans 13 amino acids. CDR1 is SGDLS and CDR2 is YYNGEE in the germline V gene. CDR3 DNA: TGTGCCAGCAGCGTCCGAGCCAGGGCTGAAGCTTTCTTT. This sequence encodes CASSVRARAEAFF.

This chain uses TRBV18 with TRBJ2-7; D is undetermined. V shed 1 base and J shed 5 bases, with 12 bases lying between them. The CDR3 runs to 14 residues. The V gene's germline CDR1 is KGHSH and CDR2 LQKENI. CDR3 sequence: CASSPLDGADEQYF. The CDR3 bases are TGTGCCAGCTCACCACTTGACGGCGCGGACGAGCAGTACTTC. Looking up the rest from reference TRBV18 and TRBJ2-7 gives the full variable domain: NAGVMQNPRHLVRRRGQEARLRCSPMKGHSHVYWYRQLPEEGLKFMVYLQKENIIDESGMPKERFSAEFPKEGPSILRIQQVVRGDSAAYFCASSPLDGADEQYFGPGTRLTVT.